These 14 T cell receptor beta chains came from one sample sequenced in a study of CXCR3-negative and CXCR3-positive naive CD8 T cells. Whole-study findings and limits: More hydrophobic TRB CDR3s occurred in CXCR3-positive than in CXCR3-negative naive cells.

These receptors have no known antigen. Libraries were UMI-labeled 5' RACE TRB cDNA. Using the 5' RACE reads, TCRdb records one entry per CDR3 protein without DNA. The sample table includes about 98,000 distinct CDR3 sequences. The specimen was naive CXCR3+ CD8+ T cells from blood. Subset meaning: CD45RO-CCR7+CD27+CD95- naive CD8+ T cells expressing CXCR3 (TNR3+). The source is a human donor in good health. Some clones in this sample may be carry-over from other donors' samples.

The chain's CDR3 is CASSSDVNNEQFF. The chain uses TRBV7-9 and TRBJ2-1. In germline, CDR1 is SEHNR, CDR2 FQNEAQ (reference sequence). The CDR3 loop spans 13 amino acids.

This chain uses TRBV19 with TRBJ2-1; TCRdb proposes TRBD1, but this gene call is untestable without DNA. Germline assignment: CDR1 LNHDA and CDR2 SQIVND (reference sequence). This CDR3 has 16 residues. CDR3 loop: CATKDWGPGLRDEQFF.

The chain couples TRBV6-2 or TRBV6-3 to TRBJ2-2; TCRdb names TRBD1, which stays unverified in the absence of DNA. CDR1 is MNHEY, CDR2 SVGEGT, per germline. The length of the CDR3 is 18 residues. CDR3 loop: CASRYPRQGVFTAGELFF.

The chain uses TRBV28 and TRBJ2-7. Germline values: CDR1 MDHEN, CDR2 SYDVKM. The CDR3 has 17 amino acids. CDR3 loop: CASSPRPLKTASYEQYF. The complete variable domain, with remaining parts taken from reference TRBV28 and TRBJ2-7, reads DVKVTQSSRYLVKRTGEKVFLECVQDMDHENMFWYRQDPGLGLRLIYFSYDVKMKEKGDIPEGYSVSREKKERFSLILESASTNQTSMYLCASSPRPLKTASYEQYFGPGTRLTVT.

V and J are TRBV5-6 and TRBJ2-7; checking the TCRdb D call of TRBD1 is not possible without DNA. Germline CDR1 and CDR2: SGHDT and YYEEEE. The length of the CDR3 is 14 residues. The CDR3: CASSPREAPYEQYF.

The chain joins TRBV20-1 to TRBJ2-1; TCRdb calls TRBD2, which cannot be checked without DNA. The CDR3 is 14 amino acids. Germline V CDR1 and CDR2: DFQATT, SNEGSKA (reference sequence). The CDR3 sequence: CSASAGSSYNEQFF.

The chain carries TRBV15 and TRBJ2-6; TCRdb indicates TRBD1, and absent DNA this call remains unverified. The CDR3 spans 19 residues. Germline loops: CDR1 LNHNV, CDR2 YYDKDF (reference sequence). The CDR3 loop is CATSRDPGTGASGANVLTF.

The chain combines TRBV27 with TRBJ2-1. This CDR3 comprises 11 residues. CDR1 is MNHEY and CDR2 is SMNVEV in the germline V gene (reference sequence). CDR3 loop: CASSRDNEQFF.

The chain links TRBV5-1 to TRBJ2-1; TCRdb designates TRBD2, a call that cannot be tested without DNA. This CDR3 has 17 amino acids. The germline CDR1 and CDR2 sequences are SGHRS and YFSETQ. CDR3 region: CASSLEAGVPPYNEQFF.

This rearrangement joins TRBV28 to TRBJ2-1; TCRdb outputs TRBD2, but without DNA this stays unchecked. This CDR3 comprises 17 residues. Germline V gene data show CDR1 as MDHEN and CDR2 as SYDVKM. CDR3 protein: CASSSNLAGGTYNEQFF.

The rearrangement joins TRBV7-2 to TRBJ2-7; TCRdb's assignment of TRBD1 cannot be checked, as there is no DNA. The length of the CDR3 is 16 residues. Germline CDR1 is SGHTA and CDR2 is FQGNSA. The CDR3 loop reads CASSFPPLGDNYEQYF.

The CDR3: CASSSGQGSTEAFF. V usage is TRBV27 and J usage is TRBJ1-1; lacking DNA, the TRBD1 call made by TCRdb goes unchecked. The CDR3 runs to 14 residues. Germline CDR1 and CDR2: MNHEY and SMNVEV (reference sequence).

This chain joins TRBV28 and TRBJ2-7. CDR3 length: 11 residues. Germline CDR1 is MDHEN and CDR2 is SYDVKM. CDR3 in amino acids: CASRQYYEQYF.

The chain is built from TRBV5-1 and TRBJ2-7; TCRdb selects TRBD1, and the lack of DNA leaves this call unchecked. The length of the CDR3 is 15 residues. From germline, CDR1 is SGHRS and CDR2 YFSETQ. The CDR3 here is CASSLGTGLSYEQYF.